The clone carrying this TCR beta chain was detected a few times. Its specificity is unknown. With constant-segment primers, 5'RACE yielded cDNA libraries of TCR alpha and TCR beta that carried sample barcodes and UMIs. TCRdb re-derived calls from the 5' RACE reads in MiXCR, one entry per CDR3 protein. The data hold approximately 190,000 distinct CDR3 sequences, with 18% observed a single time. The data originate from a study of T-cell memory formation after mild COVID-19. Overall study results and limits: Memory from before infection featured some responding clones, which suggests cross-reactive memory joined.

The CDR3 totals 16 residues. Trimming pared 0 bases from V and 5 bases from J, leaving 12 bases between. Looked up from germline, CDR1 is SGDLS and CDR2 is YYNGEE. The sequencing sample was made of PBMCs or a T cell subset sorted from them (not recorded which). The TCR was taken from an adult woman who had mild COVID-19 (a few samples of this study predate the infection). Cell type and time point are not known. The rearrangement links TRBV9 to TRBJ1-6; tentatively, D is TRBD1 (5 bases). CDR3 residues: CASSVGLDIDNSPLHF. The CDR3, as DNA: TGTGCCAGCAGCGTAGGATTGGACATAGATAATTCACCCCTCCACTTT.